This T cell receptor beta chain was recorded in a study of T cells in localized non-small cell lung cancer. Study-level findings and limits: Density of T cells in blood, when higher, went with longer overall survival. Uninvolved adjacent lung showed peak T cell clonality, exceeding tumor.

Points on this clone: Its antigen is still unknown.

The germline CDR1 and CDR2 sequences are MDHEN and SYDVKM. The CDR3 is made up of 14 amino acids. The V gene end was trimmed by 3 bases and the J gene end by 10 bases; junction bases not matched to a gene: 3. Produced via immunoSEQ multiplex PCR; TCRdb's table is partial and in-frame only. The sample carries about 130,000 clones, about 89% recorded once. The sequence derives from an older female donor with stage I lung adenocarcinoma. The source material was peripheral blood, sampled before any cancer treatment. The chain joins TRBV28 to TRBJ2-1, with 13 bases identical to TRBD2. The CDR3, as DNA: TGTGCCAGCAGTTTGACTAGCGGGAGGAGAGAGCAGTTCTTC. Residues: CASSLTSGRREQFF.